These T cell receptor beta chains were read from a single sample in a study of T cell changes during pregnancy in multiple sclerosis. Assay: immunoSEQ multiplex PCR; the TCRdb copy retains only in-frame clones and omits some. This table holds about 33,000 clones, roughly nine tenths found once. The specimen was CD4+ T cells from peripheral blood mononuclear cells, collected in the third trimester of pregnancy. These receptors all come from a female donor in good health, enrolled as a control in a pregnancy study. Both conserved end residues are part of each CDR3. D genes are given only for firm matches. Clone size appears in some rows only: once, few, many, or a class for an expanded clone.

v_call	j_call	clone_size	d_call	cdr3_aa	cdr3_nt
TRBV5-1	TRBJ2-5	.	TRBD2	CASSVLTSGSQETQYF	TGCGCCAGCAGCGTGCTGACTAGCGGTTCACAAGAGACCCAGTACTTC
TRBV1	TRBJ2-7	.	.	CTSSRKKRGADEQYF	TGCACCAGCAGCCGGAAAAAGCGGGGGGCCGACGAGCAGTACTTC
TRBV7-3	TRBJ2-7	.	.	CASSLGGNVYEQYF	TGTGCCAGCAGCTTAGGGGGGAACGTCTACGAGCAGTACTTC
TRBV28	TRBJ1-4	.	TRBD1	CASRPHDRGINEKLFF	TGTGCCAGCAGACCCCACGACAGGGGAATTAATGAAAAACTGTTTTTT
TRBV11-1	TRBJ2-7	.	TRBD2	CASSPSGAGAPYEQYF	TGTGCCAGCAGCCCTAGTGGAGCGGGGGCCCCCTACGAGCAGTACTTC
TRBV28	TRBJ1-6	.	.	CASSVTGNSPLHF	TGTGCCAGCAGTGTCACAGGGAATTCACCCCTCCACTTT
TRBV29-1	TRBJ2-3	once	TRBD1	CSVGTGGTDTQYF	TGCAGCGTTGGGACAGGGGGCACAGATACGCAGTATTTT
TRBV5-1	TRBJ1-5	.	TRBD1	CASSLSPGQGGDQPQHF	TGCGCCAGCAGCTTGAGTCCGGGGCAAGGGGGCGATCAGCCCCAGCATTTT
TRBV9	TRBJ2-1	.	TRBD2	CASSVLAGGYNEQFF	TGTGCCAGCAGCGTACTGGCGGGAGGGTACAATGAGCAGTTCTTC
TRBV29-1	TRBJ2-3	few	TRBD2	CSVVRGSGTDTQYF	TGCAGCGTTGTACGCGGGAGTGGAACAGATACGCAGTATTTT
TRBV30	TRBJ1-1	.	.	CAWSALGQEGTEAFF	TGTGCCTGGAGCGCCCTTGGCCAGGAGGGCACTGAAGCTTTCTTT
TRBV6-5	TRBJ1-2	.	.	CASSPAPSSYGYTF	TGTGCCAGCAGCCCTGCCCCGTCCAGCTATGGCTACACCTTC
TRBV6-1	TRBJ1-3	.	TRBD1	CASSEGQGTGNTIYF	TGTGCCAGCAGTGAGGGACAGGGCACTGGAAACACCATATATTTT
TRBV7-6	TRBJ2-5	.	.	CASSSGSHETQYF	TGTGCCAGCAGCTCCGGGAGCCACGAGACCCAGTACTTC
TRBV9	TRBJ2-7	.	.	CASSVGSQAGDEQYF	TGTGCCAGCAGCGTAGGATCACAGGCAGGCGACGAGCAGTACTTC
TRBV20-1	TRBJ1-2	once	.	CTYHLTDYTF	TGCACCTACCACTTGACAGACTACACCTTC
TRBV5-1	TRBJ2-1	few	TRBD2	CASSLPRILAGNGGNEQFF	TGCGCCAGCAGCTTGCCGCGTATATTAGCGGGAAATGGGGGCAATGAGCAGTTCTTC